One and the same sample provided the 26 T cell receptor beta chains below, sequenced in a study of blood T cell repertoires in COVID-19. The protocol was immunoSEQ multiplex PCR, while the TCRdb copy is restricted to in-frame clones and leaves out a portion. Of about 200,000 clones in the sample, roughly 73% are singletons; the top ten hold approximately 3%. The material sequenced was peripheral blood. These receptors originate from a woman at least 80 years old with active or convalescent COVID-19.

The genes are TRBV3-1 (or the pseudogene TRBV3-2) and TRBJ1-3; D gene ambiguous. V lost 0 bases, J lost 0 bases, and 12 bases lay in between. This CDR3 is 17 amino acids long. Germline V gene sequence: CDR1 LGHDT, CDR2 YNNKEL (reference sequence). CDR3 bases: TGTGCCAGCAGCCAAGATCTTCGGGTCAGCTCTGGAAACACCATATATTTT. Encoded protein: CASSQDLRVSSGNTIYF.

The chain combines TRBV9 with TRBJ2-1; 7 bases are shared with TRBD1. Trimming took 0 bases from V and 4 from J; bases not matched to a gene: 4. The germline V gene encodes CDR1 SGDLS and CDR2 YYNGEE. The CDR3 loop spans 15 amino acids. The CDR3 DNA sequence: TGTGCCAGCAGCGTAGCGGGACAGCTTTACAATGAGCAGTTCTTC. It translates to CASSVAGQLYNEQFF. The full variable domain, rest sourced from reference TRBV9 and TRBJ2-1, is DSGVTQTPKHLITATGQRVTLRCSPRSGDLSVYWYQQSLDQGLQFLIQYYNGEERAKGNILERFSAQQFPDLHSELNLSSLELGDSALYFCASSVAGQLYNEQFFGPGTRLTVL.

The genes are TRBV3-1 (or the pseudogene TRBV3-2) and TRBJ1-4, with 9 bases that match TRBD1. The germline V gene encodes CDR1 LGHDT and CDR2 YNNKEL (reference sequence). The CDR3 totals 14 residues. Trimming took 3 bases from V and 8 from J; bases not matched to a gene: 4. The CDR3 sequence is CASSQRGTGEKLFF. CDR3 nucleotide sequence: TGTGCCAGCAGCCAGCGCGGGACAGGGGAAAAACTGTTTTTT.

V gene TRBV19 combines with J gene TRBJ1-5, with a tentative D call TRBD1 (5 bases). CDR3 length equals 14 residues. The V gene's germline CDR1 is LNHDA and CDR2 SQIVND (reference sequence). The V gene lost 7 bases and the J gene lost 4 bases, with 14 bases spanning the gap. CDR3 DNA: TGTGCCAGTATGACAGCTACCTCTAATCAGCCCCAGCATTTT. Protein product: CASMTATSNQPQHF.

The chain is built from TRBV28 and TRBJ1-2, with 7 nucleotides matching TRBD1. The CDR3 extends over 14 amino acids. J was trimmed by 2 bases and V by 5 bases; bases with no gene match: 5. Germline assignment: CDR1 MDHEN and CDR2 SYDVKM. CDR3 DNA: TGTGCCAGCAGTGGGGACAGATCGAACTATGGCTACACCTTC. Residues: CASSGDRSNYGYTF.

The rearrangement links TRBV27 to TRBJ2-7, with D perhaps matching TRBD2 (7 bases). The CDR3 is made up of 15 amino acids. Germline lookup yields CDR1 MNHEY and CDR2 SMNVEV (reference sequence). Between the trimmed V and J ends, which lost 6 bases and 0 bases, there was a span of 15 bases. DNA for the CDR3: TGTGCCAGCAGGGAGGCGGGGGCCTACTCCTACGAGCAGTACTTC. The encoded protein is CASREAGAYSYEQYF.

Here the CDR3 DNA reads TGCGCCAGCAGCTTGCTTCCGGCTAGCGGGGGTGAGACCCAGTACTTC. This encodes CASSLLPASGGETQYF. The genes are TRBV5-1 and TRBJ2-5; 10 positions match TRBD2. CDR3 size: 16 residues. CDR1 SGHRS and CDR2 YFSETQ come from the germline V gene. The V gene end was trimmed by 1 base and the J gene end by 5 bases; junction bases not matched to a gene: 8.

This rearrangement joins TRBV3-1 (or the pseudogene TRBV3-2) to TRBJ1-4; no definite D call. Between the trimmed V and J ends, which lost 4 bases and 1 base, there was a span of 13 bases. This CDR3 is built from 16 residues. Germline V gives CDR1 LGHDT, CDR2 YNNKEL (reference sequence). In DNA form, the CDR3 reads TGTGCCAGCAGCCCGAACCCCCCAGTAACTAATGAAAAACTGTTTTTT. It specifies CASSPNPPVTNEKLFF.

This clone came up a few times. This rearrangement joins TRBV19 to TRBJ1-1; tentative D call: TRBD1 (5 bases). Germline V gives CDR1 LNHDA, CDR2 SQIVND (reference sequence). V was cut by 3 bases and J by 5 bases, with 13 bases left in between. The CDR3 extends over 14 amino acids. The CDR3 protein is CASSMAAGGTEAFF. CDR3 nucleotides: TGTGCCAGTAGTATGGCGGCGGGGGGGACTGAAGCTTTCTTT.

This clone was found a few times. The rearrangement links TRBV5-1 to TRBJ1-1, with D possibly TRBD1 on 6 matching bases. Germline values: CDR1 SGHRS, CDR2 YFSETQ. The V and J ends lost 4 bases and 3 bases respectively, with 13 bases between them. The CDR3 extends over 14 amino acids. The CDR3 bases are TGCGCCAGCAGCCCTCAGGGGCAAGACACTGAAGCTTTCTTT. Its translation is CASSPQGQDTEAFF.

This chain links TRBV5-1 with TRBJ2-1; tentatively, D is TRBD2 (5 bases). The germline CDR1 and CDR2 sequences are SGHRS and YFSETQ. V was pared by 0 bases and J by 10 bases, with 20 bases between. This CDR3 region has 16 residues. The CDR3 DNA reads TGCGCCAGCAGCTTGGCCGGTGTAACTCACTCGGGGGAGCAGTTCTTC. Translating it yields CASSLAGVTHSGEQFF.

The chain carries TRBV28 and TRBJ1-5, with 7 nucleotides matching TRBD1. CDR1 and CDR2 from the germline V gene are MDHEN and SYDVKM. Trimming removed 7 bases from V and 11 bases from J; junction bases left unmatched: 20. This CDR3 spans 16 amino acids. In DNA, the CDR3 is TGTGCCAGCACGACGAGGACAGGACCAGCATCCAGGACCCAGCATTTT. This gives the protein CASTTRTGPASRTQHF.

This chain joins TRBV4-2 and TRBJ1-3; 7 bases fit TRBD1. V gave up 3 bases and J gave up 1 base; unmatched junction bases: 6. The length of the CDR3 is 16 residues. Per germline, CDR1 LGHNA and CDR2 YNFKEQ. The CDR3 loop reads CASSHQGVKSGNTIYF. DNA of the CDR3: TGTGCCAGCAGCCATCAGGGGGTTAAGTCTGGAAACACCATATATTTT.

The V and J genes are TRBV30 and TRBJ1-3; 8 nucleotides match TRBD1. The CDR3 length is 18 residues. Germline V gene sequence: CDR1 GTSNPN, CDR2 SVGIG (reference sequence). V trimming: 5 bases; J trimming: 0 bases; junction bases outside the gene matches: 15. The CDR3 coding sequence is TGTGCCTGGCAGACAGGGGCCCAGTTAACAATCTCTGGAAACACCATATATTTT. This encodes CAWQTGAQLTISGNTIYF.

The chain carries TRBV5-5 and TRBJ1-4; 7 nucleotides align to TRBD1. CDR1 is SGHKS and CDR2 is YYEKEE in the germline V gene (reference sequence). Germline trimming cut 0 bases from V and 7 bases from J; bases unmatched to any gene: 9. The CDR3 contains 16 residues. Here the CDR3 reads CASSLAVAGGLEKLFF. The CDR3 nucleotides are TGTGCCAGCAGCTTGGCCGTGGCAGGGGGTCTTGAAAAACTGTTTTTT. Looking up the rest from reference TRBV5-5 and TRBJ1-4 gives the full variable domain: DAGVTQSPTHLIKTRGQQVTLRCSPISGHKSVSWYQQVLGQGPQFIFQYYEKEERGRGNFPDRFSARQFPNYSSELNVNALLLGDSALYLCASSLAVAGGLEKLFFGSGTQLSVL.

The CDR3 loop reads CASSLLVTGTGRNTEAFF. CDR3 coding DNA: TGTGCCAGCAGCTTATTAGTGACCGGGACAGGGAGGAACACTGAAGCTTTCTTT. The chain carries TRBV7-2 and TRBJ1-1; 9 bases align to TRBD1. V lost 2 bases, J lost 1 base, and 11 bases stayed unmatched. The CDR3 totals 18 residues. Per the germline V gene, CDR1 is SGHTA and CDR2 is FQGNSA.

V and J are TRBV7-6 and TRBJ2-7, with 7 nucleotides matching TRBD1. Looked up from germline, CDR1 is SGHVS and CDR2 is FNYEAQ. The J segment lost 5 bases and the V segment lost 4 bases, leaving 11 bases of the junction unmatched. The CDR3 is made up of 15 amino acids. CDR3 protein: CASSSATGWRDEQYF. The CDR3 DNA sequence: TGTGCCAGCAGCTCGGCGACAGGGTGGCGGGACGAGCAGTACTTC. The entire variable domain, with the rest obtained from reference TRBV7-6 and TRBJ2-7, is as follows: GAGVSQSPRYKVTKRGQDVALRCDPISGHVSLYWYRQALGQGPEFLTYFNYEAQQDKSGLPNDRFSAERPEGSISTLTIQRTEQRDSAMYRCASSSATGWRDEQYFGPGTRLTVT.

The V and J genes are TRBV19 and TRBJ2-1; D is possibly TRBD2 (5 bases). V shed 6 bases and J shed 4 bases, with 10 bases lying between them. Germline assignment: CDR1 LNHDA and CDR2 SQIVND (reference sequence). This CDR3 contains 13 residues. The CDR3 sequence: CASSPRGYNEQFF. The CDR3 bases are TGTGCCAGTAGCCCACGGGGATACAATGAGCAGTTCTTC.

This chain joins TRBV9 and TRBJ2-1, with 8 bases fitting TRBD1. CDR1 is SGDLS, CDR2 YYNGEE, per germline. The J segment lost 3 bases and the V segment lost 7 bases, leaving 15 bases of the junction unmatched. CDR3 length: 17 residues. The CDR3 reads CASANPGTGNFYNEQFF. The CDR3 bases are TGTGCCAGCGCAAACCCCGGGACAGGCAATTTCTACAATGAGCAGTTCTTC.

The chain couples TRBV28 to TRBJ2-4; D may be TRBD2 (5 bases). CDR1 is MDHEN and CDR2 is SYDVKM in the germline V gene. V lost 7 bases and J 0 bases, leaving 19 bases between the germline ends. The CDR3 spans 17 residues. CDR3 amino acids: CASTSRSGVIAKNIQYF. CDR3 nucleotide sequence: TGTGCCAGCACTTCCCGCTCCGGGGTAATAGCCAAAAACATTCAGTACTTC.

This sequence joins TRBV5-1 and TRBJ2-3; 11 positions agree with TRBD2. V shed 3 bases and J 4 bases; nucleotides not matched to a gene: 4. The CDR3 covers 15 residues. The germline gives CDR1 SGHRS, CDR2 YFSETQ. DNA of the CDR3: TGCGCCAGCAGCTCCCAACTAGCGGGGGCAGATACGCAGTATTTT. It specifies CASSSQLAGADTQYF.

This chain connects TRBV19 to TRBJ1-2; TRBD1 matches 7 bases. This CDR3 contains 14 residues. The germline gives CDR1 LNHDA, CDR2 SQIVND (reference sequence). J gave up 5 bases and V 5 bases, and 8 bases lay outside the gene matches. CDR3 sequence (DNA): TGTGCCAGTAGTGCAGACAGGGTTGGGTATGGCTACACCTTC. Translated: CASSADRVGYGYTF.

V gene TRBV4-1 combines with J gene TRBJ1-2; TRBD1 agrees at 8 bases. V shed 4 bases and J 2 bases; nucleotides not matched to a gene: 6. Germline lookup yields CDR1 MGHRA and CDR2 YSYEKL. The CDR3 is 15 amino acids. The CDR3 DNA reads TGCGCCAGCAGCCCTGTGGACAGGGAAAACTATGGCTACACCTTC. Protein sequence: CASSPVDRENYGYTF.

This chain connects TRBV19 to TRBJ2-1, with TRBD2 identical over 8 bases. CDR3 length equals 15 residues. J gave up 6 bases and V 0 bases, and 4 bases lay outside the gene matches. Germline CDR1 is LNHDA and CDR2 is SQIVND (reference sequence). CDR3 sequence: CASSIDAGRVNEQFF. As DNA, the CDR3 is TGTGCCAGTAGTATAGATGCCGGGAGGGTCAATGAGCAGTTCTTC.

This clone was seen a handful of times. V and J are TRBV29-1 and TRBJ2-3, with 7 bases that match TRBD2. The V gene's germline CDR1 is SQVTM and CDR2 ANQGSEA. Germline trimming cut 4 bases from V and 2 bases from J; bases unmatched to any gene: 6. CDR3 length: 14 amino acids. The CDR3 sequence is CSVVWGGFTDTQYF. The DNA for the CDR3 is TGCAGCGTTGTCTGGGGGGGGTTCACAGATACGCAGTATTTT.

Remarks on this clone: The junction departs from germline at one end; a sequencing error may be responsible. The chain is built from TRBV7-7 and TRBJ2-3, with D possibly matching TRBD2 (7 bases). Per germline, CDR1 SSHAT and CDR2 FNYEAQ (reference sequence). The CDR3 has 13 amino acids. Here the CDR3 reads CASSQRGGDTQYF. CDR3 nucleotide sequence: TGTGCTAGCAGCCAGAGGGGGGGAGATACGCAGTATTTT.